This TCR beta chain was sequenced in a study of CD8+CD57+ T cells in acquired aplastic anemia. About the study: The sorted CD4+ and CD8+ cells yielded an average approximately 3.3 ug of DNA.

About this clonotype itself: Its antigen is unknown. The junction departs from the called germline gene at one end, perhaps through a read error.

Profiling of TCR beta VDJ combinations and CDR3 sequences used genomic DNA as template. One entry per CDR3 protein, called by TCRdb with MiXCR from the reads. The data hold some 290,000 distinct CDR3 sequences, with roughly half observed a single time. Findings of the study overall: Researchers reported that CD8+ Simpson's diversity was not significantly different in patients versus controls. Shared by patients and controls, nearly 30 CD8+ CDR3s were abundant in patients.

There are 14 residues in the CDR3. Per germline, CDR1 LGHNT and CDR2 FRNRAP. This receptor was obtained from a human donor with severe aplastic anemia or a healthy control (not recorded which). V gene TRBV12-5 combines with J gene TRBJ2-5; TRBD2 matches 8 bases. The sequencing input was sorted CD4+, CD8+, or CD8+CD57+ T cells (not recorded which) from PBMCs. CDR3: CASGFGGGSEAQYF. For the CDR3, the DNA is TGTGCTAGTGGTTTCGGCGGGGGGTCAGAGGCCCAGTACTTC.